This TCR beta chain emerged from a study of beta chain features in type 1 diabetes (dated by TCRdb to 2017 to 2018). Background on the whole study: Mean age, gender distribution, total cell number and subset yield were not different between patients and healthy donors. Regulatory and stem cell-like memory subsets were obtained from only 8 patients and about eight healthy donors, while naive and central memory subsets were obtained from all 30 or so donors. A total of around 110,000,000 sorted cells were examined across all samples, and a strong correlation was observed between cell number per subset and RNA yield. In the study, recently diagnosed type 1 diabetes patients and matched healthy donors were compared on the TCRB repertoires of their sorted circulating CD4+ T cell subsets.

The entire isolated RNA was reverse transcribed using the High Capacity cDNA Reverse Transcription Kit, and thus expressed TCRB transcripts were sequenced. Stem cell-like memory T cell samples underwent survey-depth immunoSEQ sequencing, averaging roughly 1 million total reads per sample. Sorted cells were lysed in RLT buffer, and RNA was extracted using DNase-treated RNeasy Micro or Mini kits according to cell number. Each cell subset was processed on its own to prevent cross-contamination, while patient and healthy donor samples were processed together. TCRB sequences were amplified from cDNA with the immunoSEQ multiplex PCR, producing 87-bp fragments spanning the CDR3 region. Sequencing of the amplicons was done on the Illumina HiSeq platform. The authors processed their data as follows. Synthetic template baselines were used to correct PCR bias computationally, reads within Hamming distance 2 were collapsed together, and singletons that could not be merged were discarded. Reads were aligned against IMGT so that V, D and J genes, CDR3 length and insertions or deletions at six rearrangement sites could be assigned. Clonotype counts were normalized to sorted cell number within each subset before computing true diversity and Gini coefficients with the tcR R package. The overlap coefficient, calculated on TCRB nucleotide sequences, was used to measure repertoire sharing. TCRdb retrieved this table from immuneACCESS and kept in-frame rearrangements only. Not all clones are present; in checked studies, unresolved V genes account for under half, and no reason is known for the remainder. D and trimming come from the DNA, and the V and J calls and clone size come from that table. The sample table lists about 15,000 clones, less than 80% of them with a count of one. The ten largest make up around 0.52% of the sample.

For CDR1 and CDR2, the germline V gene lists SGDLS and YYNGEE. The CDR3 contains 14 residues, cysteine and phenylalanine counted. This entry keeps only the CDR3 DNA: 42 bases, framed from base 1. From V the trimming removes 3 bases and from J it removes 2 bases, while the gene matches leave 1 base of the junction unaccounted for. Study-wide conclusions, independent of this receptor: Because cDNA was sequenced instead of genomic DNA, highly expressing activated cells could be over-represented, though the groups showed no difference in activation or CD3 levels. Patients with type 1 diabetes made fewer insertions and deleted more nucleotides at VDJ recombination sites, implying thymic rearrangement abnormalities. PCR might favor shorter templates, but patient and control samples were amplified and corrected together, so any skew would affect both groups equally. In all four CD4+ subsets, TCRB CDR3 length was moderately but significantly shorter in type 1 diabetes patients. Naive, central memory and regulatory TCRB repertoires appeared to be more alike among patients than among healthy donors. Only small numbers of individuals were included in the HLA sub-analyses, which left unresolved whether HLA type had any influence on TCRB rearrangement.

From each donor, a single peripheral blood sample of about 116 mL on average was drawn into heparinised tubes. Using a panel that included CD45RO, CCR7, CD25, CD127, CD95 and CD27, naive, central memory, regulatory and stem cell-like memory CD4+ T cells were sorted on a BD FACSAria II. Every sorted population had a purity above 95%. Right away, PBMCs were isolated by Lymphoprep density gradient centrifugation and were stained directly, with no culture step. So that batch effects would be minimized, each experiment stained and sorted samples in pairs, pairing one healthy donor with one patient. As for this clone: There is no known antigen for this receptor. Base qualities are missing; no much larger clone stands one base away.

The V and J segments used are TRBV9 and TRBJ2-5, with 10 bases aligning to TRBD2. Source material: stem cell memory CD4+ T cells from blood. Explained via the paper, the cell subset or site label denotes: stem cell-like memory CD4+ T cells. The receptor was derived from a woman aged 18-35 years with type 1 diabetes. In nucleotides, the sequence is TGTGCCAGCAGCGCTAGCGGGGGACAAGAGACCCAGTACTTC. Its coded protein is CASSASGGQETQYF.